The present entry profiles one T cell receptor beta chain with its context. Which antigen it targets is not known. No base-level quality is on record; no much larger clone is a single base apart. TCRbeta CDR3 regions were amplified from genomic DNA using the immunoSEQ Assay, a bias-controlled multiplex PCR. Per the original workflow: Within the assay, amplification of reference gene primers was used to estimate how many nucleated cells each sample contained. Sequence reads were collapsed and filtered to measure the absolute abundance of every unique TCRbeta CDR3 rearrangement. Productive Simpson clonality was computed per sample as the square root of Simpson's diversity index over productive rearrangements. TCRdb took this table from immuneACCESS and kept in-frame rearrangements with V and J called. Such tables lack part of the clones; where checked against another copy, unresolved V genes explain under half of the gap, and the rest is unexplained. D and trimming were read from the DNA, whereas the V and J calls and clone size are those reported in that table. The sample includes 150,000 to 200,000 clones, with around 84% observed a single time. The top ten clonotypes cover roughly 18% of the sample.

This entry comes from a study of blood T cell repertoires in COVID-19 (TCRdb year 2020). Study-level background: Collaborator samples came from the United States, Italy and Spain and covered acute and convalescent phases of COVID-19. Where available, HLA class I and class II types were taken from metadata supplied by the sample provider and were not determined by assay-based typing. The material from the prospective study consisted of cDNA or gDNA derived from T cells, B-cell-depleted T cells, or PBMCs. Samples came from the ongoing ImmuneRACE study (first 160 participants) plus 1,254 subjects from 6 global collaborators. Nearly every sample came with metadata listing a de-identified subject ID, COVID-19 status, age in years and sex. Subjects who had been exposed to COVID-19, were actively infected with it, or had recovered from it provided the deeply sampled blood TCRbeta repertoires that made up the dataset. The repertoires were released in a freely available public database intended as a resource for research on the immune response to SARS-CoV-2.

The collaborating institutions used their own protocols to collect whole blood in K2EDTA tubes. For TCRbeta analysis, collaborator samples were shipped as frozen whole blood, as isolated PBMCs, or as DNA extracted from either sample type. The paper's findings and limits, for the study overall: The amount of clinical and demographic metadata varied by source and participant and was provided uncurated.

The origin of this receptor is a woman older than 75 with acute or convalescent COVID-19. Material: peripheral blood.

Here is the DNA: TGTGCCAGCAGTACCCGGACTAGCGGGAGAGATACGCAGTATTTT. This translates into CASSTRTSGRDTQYF. The V and J genes are TRBV27 and TRBJ2-3, and TRBD2 matches 13 of the central bases. The CDR3 contains 15 residues, cysteine and phenylalanine counted. Here the CDR3 DNA is all that survives: 45 bases in frame from base 1. Compared with germline, V lacks 5 bases and J lacks 5 bases; bases without a gene match: 4. CDR1 MNHEY and CDR2 SMNVEV are derived from the germline V gene (reference sequence).